This passage covers 18 T cell receptor beta chains from one sample sequenced in a study of blood T cell repertoires in COVID-19. Repertoires were generated with immunoSEQ multiplex PCR, while TCRdb's copy carries only in-frame clones and drops some. The sample contains 210,000 or so clones, approximately 80% of which appear only once. The sequenced sample consisted of PBMCs or T cells enriched from blood (not recorded which). Receptors were obtained from a man younger than 40 with acute COVID-19.

This chain uses TRBV7-9 with TRBJ2-2; 11 nucleotides match TRBD1. The CDR3 has 16 amino acids. The V segment lost 5 bases and the J segment 5 bases; nucleotides outside the gene matches: 7. Germline V gene sequence: CDR1 SEHNR, CDR2 FQNEAQ (reference sequence). This CDR3 is CASSPPGQGGTGELFF. In DNA, the CDR3 is TGTGCCAGCAGCCCGCCGGGACAGGGGGGAACCGGGGAGCTGTTTTTT.

The rearrangement uses TRBV10-2 and TRBJ2-1, with TRBD2 matching 7 bases. Germline lookup yields CDR1 WSHSY and CDR2 SAAADI. Trimming removed 3 bases from V and 0 bases from J; junction bases left unmatched: 2. This CDR3 has 15 residues. The CDR3 here is CASSEWGGSYNEQFF. The CDR3 nucleotides are TGCGCCAGCAGTGAATGGGGGGGCTCCTACAATGAGCAGTTCTTC.

This clone was counted a few times. J is TRBJ1-5 and V is TRBV6-1; weak D call: TRBD1 (6 bases). This CDR3 comprises 13 residues. V lost 0 bases and J lost 15, with 15 bases in between. Germline-derived CDR1 and CDR2 are MNHNS and SASEGT. The CDR3 DNA reads as TGTGCCAGCAGTGAAGCCTGGGACATGGTAAGGCATTTT. As protein: CASSEAWDMVRHF.

The V and J genes are TRBV2 and TRBJ2-5; 9 nucleotides line up with TRBD1. The CDR3 is 15 amino acids. Trimming took 6 bases from V and 0 from J; bases not matched to a gene: 5. Germline V gene lookup returns CDR1 SNHLY and CDR2 FYNNEI. CDR3 sequence reads: CASRGDRAYQETQYF. The CDR3 region has the DNA TGTGCCAGCAGGGGGGACAGGGCGTACCAAGAGACCCAGTACTTC.

The CDR3 protein is CAISIDRATEAFF. The DNA of the CDR3 is TGTGCCATCTCTATCGACAGGGCCACTGAAGCTTTCTTT. The rearrangement uses TRBV10-3 and TRBJ1-1, with 7 nucleotides matching TRBD1. Germline CDR1 reads ENHRY; CDR2 reads SYGVKD. CDR3 length equals 13 residues. V was pared by 8 bases and J by 4 bases, with 7 bases of the junction left unmatched.

CDR3 coding DNA: TGCGCCAGCAGCTTGGGGCAGTTACAGGGGGACTATGGCTACACCTTC. Protein sequence: CASSLGQLQGDYGYTF. The chain has TRBV5-1 and TRBJ1-2; TRBD1 matches at 8 bases. This CDR3 contains 16 residues. Losses at the gene ends were 0 bases for V and 3 bases for J; bases not matched to a gene: 7. Germline values: CDR1 SGHRS, CDR2 YFSETQ.

CDR3 nucleotide sequence: TGTGCCAGCAGTGATGGCAGGAATAGCAATCAGCCCCAGCATTTT. This gives the protein CASSDGRNSNQPQHF. The J gene is TRBJ1-5, the V gene TRBV6-1; the D is unclear. CDR1 is MNHNS, CDR2 SASEGT, per germline. CDR3 length: 15 amino acids. The V and J ends lost 3 bases and 0 bases respectively, with 9 bases between them.

The chain is built from TRBV7-3 and TRBJ2-5; TRBD1 is a possible D gene (5 bases). The CDR3 is 14 amino acids. Germline CDR1 is SGHTA and CDR2 is FQGTGA. The germline V and J ends were trimmed by 2 bases and 2 bases, with 9 bases remaining between them. The CDR3 DNA reads TGTGCCAGCAGCTTAGGGGCAAGTCAAGAGACCCAGTACTTC. Protein: CASSLGASQETQYF.

This clone was counted between two and nine times. CDR3 sequence (DNA): TGCGCCAGCAGCCAAAATTTCGGGGGTCCCGGGGCAAAATACGAGCAGTACTTC. It encodes CASSQNFGGPGAKYEQYF. The chain employs TRBV4-1 and TRBJ2-7; D perhaps matches TRBD2 (6 bases). The germline CDR1 and CDR2 sequences are MGHRA and YSYEKL. The CDR3 has 18 residues. V was pared by 2 bases and J by 4 bases, with 24 bases between.

The V gene is TRBV5-4, the J gene TRBJ2-7, with 8 positions matching TRBD1. V trimming: 4 bases; J trimming: 2 bases; junction bases outside the gene matches: 5. The CDR3 loop spans 14 amino acids. The germline CDR1 and CDR2 sequences are SGHNT and YYREEE (reference sequence). The CDR3 DNA follows: TGTGCCAGCAGCGGCGGGACAGGACCCTACGAGCAGTACTTC. Translating it yields CASSGGTGPYEQYF.

The genes are TRBV19 and TRBJ1-1; TRBD1 is a possible D gene (5 bases). Trimming shortened V by 4 bases and J by 3 bases, and 15 bases separated the two germline ends. The CDR3 is made up of 15 amino acids. CDR1 LNHDA and CDR2 SQIVND come from the germline V gene (reference sequence). CDR3 amino acids: CASSTPTVGHTEAFF. The CDR3 bases are TGTGCCAGTAGTACACCGACAGTTGGCCACACTGAAGCTTTCTTT.

This clone has only a few counts. DNA of the CDR3: TGTGCCAGCAGCTCCCGAACCGGGACAGGGGGCCTCGAGCAGTACTTC. Residues: CASSSRTGTGGLEQYF. The V and J genes are TRBV14 and TRBJ2-7; 12 bases line up with TRBD1. CDR1 and CDR2 from the germline V gene are SGHDN and FVKESK. The CDR3 sequence is 16 residues long. V lost 5 bases to trimming and J lost 6 bases; unmatched junction nucleotides: 11.

This clone showed up just once. This sequence joins TRBV29-1 and TRBJ2-7; TRBD1 agrees at 8 bases. The CDR3 has 12 amino acids. Per germline, CDR1 SQVTM and CDR2 ANQGSEA. The J segment lost 1 base and the V segment lost 6 bases, leaving 2 bases of the junction unmatched. Here the CDR3 reads CSVRQGSYEQYF. In nucleotides, the CDR3 is TGCAGCGTCCGACAGGGGTCCTACGAGCAGTACTTC.

J is TRBJ1-1 and V is TRBV19; 9 nucleotides agree with TRBD1. The V and J ends lost 5 bases and 6 bases, in that order; junction bases with no gene match: 1. The V gene's germline CDR1 is LNHDA and CDR2 SQIVND (reference sequence). The CDR3 has 12 amino acids. The CDR3, as DNA: TGTGCCAGTAGTGGACAGGGGTCTGAAGCTTTCTTT. Its protein is CASSGQGSEAFF. The variable domain in full, with the rest retrieved from reference TRBV19 and TRBJ1-1, is DGGITQSPKYLFRKEGQNVTLSCEQNLNHDAMYWYRQDPGQGLRLIYYSQIVNDFQKGDIAEGYSVSREKKESFPLTVTSAQKNPTAFYLCASSGQGSEAFFGQGTRLTVV.

The chain joins TRBV15 to TRBJ1-2; possibly TRBD1 for D (5 bases). Trimming removed 0 bases at V and 0 bases at J, with 14 bases between. Germline V gene lookup returns CDR1 LNHNV and CDR2 YYDKDF (reference sequence). The CDR3 length is 17 residues. The CDR3 is CATSRDRMEGSNYGYTF. CDR3 nucleotides: TGTGCCACCAGCAGAGATCGAATGGAGGGGTCTAACTATGGCTACACCTTC.

The chain links TRBV9 to TRBJ1-2, with a possible D match to TRBD1 (6 bases). CDR1 is SGDLS, CDR2 YYNGEE, per germline. V gave up 4 bases and J gave up 3 bases, with 10 bases separating them. This CDR3 region has 13 residues. CDR3 sequence: CASSKQGHYGYTF. The CDR3 DNA follows: TGTGCCAGCAGCAAACAGGGACACTATGGCTACACCTTC.

The DNA of the CDR3 is TGTGCCAGCAGTGCGAGGGACAGAGGGAATAATTCACCCCTCCACTTT. Translating gives CASSARDRGNNSPLHF. The chain employs TRBV6-1 and TRBJ1-6; 7 bases map to TRBD1. CDR1 MNHNS and CDR2 SASEGT come from the germline V gene. There are 16 residues in the CDR3. With V trimmed by 4 bases and J by 5 bases, 8 bases remained unmatched.

The DNA for the CDR3 is TGTGCCAGCCGACAGGCGCTTTACTACGAGCAGTACTTC. It is translated as CASRQALYYEQYF. V usage is TRBV6-5 and J usage is TRBJ2-7; D is possibly TRBD1 (6 bases). CDR3 length equals 13 residues. The V and J ends lost 8 bases and 3 bases respectively, with 14 bases between them. Germline-derived CDR1 and CDR2 are MNHEY and SVGAGI.